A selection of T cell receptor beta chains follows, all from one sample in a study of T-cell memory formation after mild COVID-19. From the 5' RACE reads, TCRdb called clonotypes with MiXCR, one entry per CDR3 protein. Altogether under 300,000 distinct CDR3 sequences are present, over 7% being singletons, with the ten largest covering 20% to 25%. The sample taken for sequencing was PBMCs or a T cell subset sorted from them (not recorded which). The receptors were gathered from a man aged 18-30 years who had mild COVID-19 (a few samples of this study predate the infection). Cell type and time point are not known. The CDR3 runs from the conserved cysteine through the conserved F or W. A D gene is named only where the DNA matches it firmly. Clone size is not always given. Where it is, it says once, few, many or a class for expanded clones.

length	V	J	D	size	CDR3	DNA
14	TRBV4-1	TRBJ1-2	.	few	CASSQVGSGYGYTF	TGCGCCAGCAGCCAAGTTGGGTCAGGCTATGGCTACACCTTC
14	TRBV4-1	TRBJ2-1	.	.	CASGIRDIYNEQFF	TGCGCCAGCGGGATCCGGGATATCTACAATGAGCAGTTCTTC
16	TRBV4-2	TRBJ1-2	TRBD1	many	CASSRQNRGRTYGYTF	TGTGCCAGCAGCCGCCAGAACAGGGGGCGGACCTATGGCTACACCTTC
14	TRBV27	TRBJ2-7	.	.	CASRRRGDPYEQYF	TGTGCCAGCAGGCGGCGAGGGGACCCCTACGAGCAGTACTTC
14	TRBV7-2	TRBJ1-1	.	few	CASRLLRRLTEAFF	TGTGCCAGCAGACTCCTAAGACGGTTGACTGAAGCTTTCTTT
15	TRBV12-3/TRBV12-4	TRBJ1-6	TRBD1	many	CASGLTGQGWPPLHF	TGTGCCAGCGGTCTGACGGGACAGGGGTGGCCACCCCTCCACTTT
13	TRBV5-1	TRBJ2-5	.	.	CASSLVPGGTQYF	TGCGCCAGCAGCTTGGTTCCTGGGGGGACCCAGTACTTC
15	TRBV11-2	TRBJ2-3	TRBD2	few	CASSLLGGAADTQYF	TGTGCCAGCAGCTTACTCGGGGGGGCGGCAGATACGCAGTATTTT
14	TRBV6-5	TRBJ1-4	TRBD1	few	CASSRTGGVEKLFF	TGTGCCAGCAGTAGGACAGGGGGCGTTGAAAAACTGTTTTTT
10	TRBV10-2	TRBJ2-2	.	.	CASMAGELFF	TGCGCCAGCATGGCCGGGGAGCTGTTTTTT
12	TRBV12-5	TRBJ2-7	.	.	CASGLMFYEQYF	TGTGCTAGTGGTTTGATGTTCTACGAGCAGTACTTC
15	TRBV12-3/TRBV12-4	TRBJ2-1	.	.	CASSSPGQLFNEQFF	TGTGCCAGCAGTTCACCGGGACAACTCTTCAATGAGCAGTTCTTC
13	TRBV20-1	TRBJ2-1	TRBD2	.	CSATGLELSEQFF	TGCAGTGCCACGGGACTAGAACTCAGTGAGCAGTTCTTC
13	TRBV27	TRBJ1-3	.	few	CASSLVGGNTIYF	TGTGCCAGCAGTTTAGTAGGAGGAAACACCATATATTTT
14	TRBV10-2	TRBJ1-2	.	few	CASQSSVGRVSYTF	TGCGCCAGTCAGTCGAGTGTAGGGAGGGTGAGCTACACCTTC
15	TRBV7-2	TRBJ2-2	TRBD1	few	CASSLGQGWTGELFF	TGTGCCAGCAGTCTCGGACAGGGGTGGACCGGGGAGCTGTTTTTT
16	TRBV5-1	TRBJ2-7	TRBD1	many	CASSRRTGQYSYEQYF	TGCGCCAGCAGCCGGAGGACAGGGCAATACTCCTACGAGCAGTACTTC
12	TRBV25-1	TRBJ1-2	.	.	CASSASWHGYTF	TGTGCCAGCAGTGCTTCGTGGCATGGCTACACCTTC
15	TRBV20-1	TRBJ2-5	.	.	CSARDPGLSWETQYF	TGCAGTGCTAGAGACCCGGGACTTAGTTGGGAGACCCAGTACTTC
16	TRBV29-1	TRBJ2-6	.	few	CSVPGLGDSGANVLTF	TGCAGCGTTCCGGGGCTGGGAGACTCTGGGGCCAACGTCCTGACTTTC
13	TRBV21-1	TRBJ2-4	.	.	CASSDRGDQIQYF	TGTGCCAGCAGCGACAGGGGGGACCAAATTCAGTACTTC
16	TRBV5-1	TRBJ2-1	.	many	CASSSYGTESGNEQFF	TGCGCCAGCAGCTCCTACGGGACGGAGAGTGGCAATGAGCAGTTCTTC
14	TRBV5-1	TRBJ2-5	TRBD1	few	CASSFDRAQETQYF	TGCGCCAGCAGCTTCGACAGGGCCCAAGAGACCCAGTACTTC
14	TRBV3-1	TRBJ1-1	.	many	CASSQGGENTEAFF	TGTGCCAGCAGCCAGGGCGGAGAGAACACTGAAGCTTTCTTT
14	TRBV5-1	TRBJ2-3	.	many	CASSLPGETDTQYF	TGCGCCAGCAGCTTGCCGGGGGAAACAGATACGCAGTATTTT
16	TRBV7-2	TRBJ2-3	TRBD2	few	CASSLGTSGYTDTQYF	TGTGCCAGCAGCCTAGGGACTAGCGGATACACAGATACGCAGTATTTT
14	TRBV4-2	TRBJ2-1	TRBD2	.	CASSQAGTSHEQFF	TGTGCCAGCAGCCAAGCCGGGACTAGCCATGAGCAGTTCTTC
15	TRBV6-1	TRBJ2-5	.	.	CASSPAQGGSETQYF	TGTGCCAGCAGCCCCGCCCAGGGTGGGTCGGAGACCCAGTACTTC
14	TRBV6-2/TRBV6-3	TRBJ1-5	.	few	CASSYVETNQPQHF	TGTGCCAGCAGTTACGTCGAGACGAATCAGCCCCAGCATTTT
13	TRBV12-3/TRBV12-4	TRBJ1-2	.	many	CASSLRGATGYTF	TGTGCCAGCAGTTTACGGGGGGCCACGGGCTACACCTTC
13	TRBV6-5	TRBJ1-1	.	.	CASSYSMNTEAFF	TGTGCCAGCAGTTACTCCATGAACACTGAAGCTTTCTTT
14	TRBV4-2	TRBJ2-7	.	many	CASSQETMSWEQYF	TGTGCCAGCAGCCAAGAAACAATGTCCTGGGAGCAGTACTTC
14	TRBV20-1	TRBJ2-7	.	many	CSARDGEYPYEQYF	TGCAGTGCTAGAGATGGGGAGTATCCCTACGAGCAGTACTTC
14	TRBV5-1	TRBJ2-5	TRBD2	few	CASTPVGGGETQYF	TGCGCCAGCACTCCCGTCGGGGGAGGGGAGACCCAGTACTTC
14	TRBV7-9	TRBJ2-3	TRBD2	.	CASRDLLAPDTQYF	TGTGCCAGCAGGGACCTACTAGCGCCAGATACGCAGTATTTT
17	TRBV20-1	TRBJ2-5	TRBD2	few	CSARLRRLAGLQETQYF	TGCAGTGCTAGACTCAGGAGGCTAGCGGGGCTGCAAGAGACCCAGTACTTC
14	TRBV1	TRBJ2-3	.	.	CTSSPRDCQDTQYF	TGCACCAGCAGCCCACGGGACTGTCAAGATACGCAGTATTTT
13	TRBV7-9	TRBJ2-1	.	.	CASRNMRVMEQFF	TGTGCCAGCAGGAATATGCGGGTCATGGAGCAGTTCTTC
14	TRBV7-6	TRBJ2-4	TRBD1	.	CASSPRQGKNIQYF	TGTGCCAGCAGCCCGAGACAGGGTAAAAACATTCAGTACTTC
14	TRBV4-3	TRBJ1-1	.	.	CASSPGSGGTEAFF	TGCGCCAGCAGCCCCGGCAGCGGGGGCACTGAAGCTTTCTTT
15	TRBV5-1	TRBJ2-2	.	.	CASSLVEGVTGELFF	TGCGCCAGCAGCTTGGTGGAAGGGGTAACCGGGGAGCTGTTTTTT
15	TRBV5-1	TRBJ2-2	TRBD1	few	CASSSDRGPTGELFF	TGCGCCAGCAGCTCCGACAGGGGGCCCACCGGGGAGCTGTTTTTT
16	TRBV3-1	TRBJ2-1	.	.	CASSQAGGLTYNEQFF	TGTGCCAGCAGCCAAGCCGGCGGGCTTACCTACAATGAGCAGTTCTTC
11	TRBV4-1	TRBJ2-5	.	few	CASLTEETQYF	TGCGCCAGCCTGACAGAAGAGACCCAGTACTTC
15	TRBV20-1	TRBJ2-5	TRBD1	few	CSVIQYGPGGETQYF	TGCAGTGTTATTCAATACGGACCAGGGGGAGAGACCCAGTACTTC
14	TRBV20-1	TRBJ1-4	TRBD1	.	CSGRGQALNEKLFF	TGCAGTGGGCGTGGACAGGCGCTTAATGAAAAACTGTTTTTT
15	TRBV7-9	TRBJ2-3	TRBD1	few	CASSLGQSFTDTQYF	TGTGCCAGCAGCCTGGGACAGAGCTTCACAGATACGCAGTATTTT
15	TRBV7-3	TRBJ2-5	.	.	CASSPSGSRGETQYF	TGTGCCAGCAGCCCGTCCGGGTCCCGGGGCGAGACCCAGTACTTC
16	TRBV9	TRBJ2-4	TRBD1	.	CASSGGTGGSKNIQYF	TGTGCCAGCAGCGGAGGGACAGGGGGCTCCAAAAACATTCAGTACTTC
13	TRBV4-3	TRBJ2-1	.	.	CASSHAQSNEQFF	TGCGCCAGCAGCCACGCCCAGAGCAATGAGCAGTTCTTC
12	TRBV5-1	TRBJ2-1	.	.	CASSFRSNEQFF	TGCGCCAGCAGCTTCCGGTCCAATGAGCAGTTCTTC
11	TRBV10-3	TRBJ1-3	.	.	CATGVQNTIYF	TGTGCCACTGGGGTCCAAAACACCATATATTTT
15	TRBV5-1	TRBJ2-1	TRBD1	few	CASSFVGTGGNEQFF	TGCGCCAGCAGCTTCGTCGGGACAGGGGGCAATGAGCAGTTCTTC
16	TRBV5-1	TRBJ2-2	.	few	CASSLNVPPNTGELFF	TGCGCCAGCAGCTTAAATGTCCCTCCGAACACCGGGGAGCTGTTTTTT
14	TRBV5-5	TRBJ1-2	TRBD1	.	CASSTDRGNYGYTF	TGTGCCAGCAGCACAGACAGGGGGAACTATGGCTACACCTTC
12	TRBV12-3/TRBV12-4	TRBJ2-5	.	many	CASSLSHGTQYF	TGTGCCAGCAGTTTATCCCATGGGACCCAGTACTTC
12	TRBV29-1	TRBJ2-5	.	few	CSTRGPEETQYF	TGCAGCACCCGAGGACCAGAAGAGACCCAGTACTTC